These 19 T cell receptor beta chains were sequenced from one sample in a study of graft-versus-host responses after intestinal transplantation (dated by TCRdb to the early 2020s). What this sample's time point label stands for: cells obtained before transplantation from donor or recipient. The receptor library was made with the immunoSEQ multiplex PCR assay. The source is immuneACCESS, and TCRdb retained only in-frame sequences with V and J called. Part of the clones is not carried over; for the studies checked, unresolved V genes explain less than half of this, and the remainder is unexplained. Counted in this sample were around 130,000 clones; about 92% of them appeared once. Of the sample, approximately 0.17% is held by the ten largest clones. Their cognate antigens are unknown. Material: unstimulated CD4+ T cells sorted from spleen or lymph node cells, obtained before intestinal transplant. These receptors originate from a human donor who received an intestinal transplant.

This chain joins TRBV27 and TRBJ1-2, with D possibly matching TRBD1 (6 bases). Germline CDR1 and CDR2: MNHEY and SMNVEV (reference sequence). Trimming shortened V by 2 bases and J by 8 bases, and 18 bases separated the two germline ends. The CDR3 is 15 residues long. DNA of the CDR3: TGTGCCAGCAGTTTAATTGGAACAGGGATAGGAGGCTACACCTTC. Translated, it gives CASSLIGTGIGGYTF.

The rearrangement links TRBV27 to TRBJ2-1, with 7 bases fitting TRBD2. The V gene end was trimmed by 5 bases and the J gene end by 0 bases; junction bases not matched to a gene: 13. CDR1 is MNHEY and CDR2 is SMNVEV in the germline V gene (reference sequence). CDR3 size: 18 residues. CDR3 protein: CASSEGISGRSSYNEQFF. Written as DNA, the CDR3 is TGTGCCAGCAGTGAGGGTATTAGCGGGCGGAGCTCCTACAATGAGCAGTTCTTC.

The chain is built from TRBV7-3 and TRBJ2-2; the D gene is possibly TRBD1 (8 bases). This CDR3 is built from 15 residues. The V end lost 6 bases, the J end lost 3 bases, and 14 bases lay between the germline ends. Germline V gene data show CDR1 as SGHTA and CDR2 as FQGTGA. The DNA for the CDR3 is TGTGCCAGCAGGGAAACAGGGGGGGACACCGGGGAGCTGTTTTTT. Translation gives CASRETGGDTGELFF.

A single count supports this clone. The V call is TRBV11-3, the J call TRBJ1-2, with no clear D. CDR1 is SGHNT, CDR2 YENEEA, per germline. The CDR3 consists of 11 residues. V was cut by 5 bases and J by 8 bases, with 9 bases left in between. Here the CDR3 DNA reads TGTGCCAGCAGCACCTCGAGAGGCTACACCTTC. This encodes CASSTSRGYTF.

V and J are TRBV10-1 and TRBJ2-3, with 9 positions matching TRBD1. CDR1 is WNHNN and CDR2 is SYGVQD in the germline V gene (reference sequence). This CDR3 has 14 amino acids. Losses at the gene ends were 5 bases for V and 3 bases for J; bases not matched to a gene: 3. The CDR3 reads CASSTGQGTDTQYF. The CDR3 DNA is TGCGCCAGCAGTACCGGACAGGGGACAGATACGCAGTATTTT.

This sequence joins TRBV10-3 and TRBJ1-5; a weak D match, TRBD1 (6 bases). The germline V gene has CDR1 ENHRY and CDR2 SYGVKD. CDR3 length: 14 amino acids. V dropped 5 bases and J dropped 1 base, with 9 bases sitting between them. The CDR3 sequence is CAISSDRSNQPQHF. CDR3 DNA: TGTGCCATCAGTTCTGACAGGAGCAATCAGCCCCAGCATTTT.

The chain joins TRBV18 to TRBJ2-5; 8 bases line up with TRBD1. In germline, CDR1 is KGHSH, CDR2 LQKENI. The V gene end was trimmed by 1 base and the J gene end by 4 bases; junction bases not matched to a gene: 2. The CDR3 is made up of 14 amino acids. CDR3 nucleotides: TGTGCCAGCTCACCACAGGGGACAGGAGAGACCCAGTACTTC. Translated: CASSPQGTGETQYF.

The gene calls are TRBV7-6 and TRBJ2-5; D is unclear. The V end lost 4 bases, the J end lost 4 bases, and 19 bases lay between the germline ends. The CDR3 covers 16 residues. Germline lookup yields CDR1 SGHVS and CDR2 FNYEAQ. The CDR3 DNA is TGTGCCAGCAGCTCAAGGGTCCCCGGAGCAGGAGAGACCCAGTACTTC. Its protein is CASSSRVPGAGETQYF.

This rearrangement joins TRBV6-1 to TRBJ1-1; no clear D gene. The CDR3 has 13 amino acids. Germline V gives CDR1 MNHNS, CDR2 SASEGT. Trimming took 4 bases from V and 6 from J, leaving 12 bases between them. The CDR3, as DNA: TGTGCCAGCAGTGCGCATGGAAGGGCTGAAGCTTTCTTT. This codes for CASSAHGRAEAFF.

The chain joins TRBV2 to TRBJ1-1, with D hard to call. CDR3 length: 13 amino acids. From germline, CDR1 is SNHLY and CDR2 FYNNEI. CDR3: CAAGRTHNAEAFF. CDR3 sequence (DNA): TGTGCAGCGGGTAGGACCCACAACGCTGAAGCTTTCTTT. Based on the CDR3 plus reference TRBV2 and TRBJ1-1, the full variable domain is EPEVTQTPSHQVTQMGQEVILRCVPISNHLYFYWYRQILGQKVEFLVSFYNNEISEKSEIFDDQFSVERPDGSNFTLKIRSTKLEDSAMYFCAAGRTHNAEAFFGQGTRLTVV.

The CDR3 DNA reads TGTGCCAGCAGTGGTACTAGCGGCTCCTACAATGAGCAGTTCTTC. Its protein product is CASSGTSGSYNEQFF. This rearrangement joins TRBV6-4 to TRBJ2-1, with 8 bases lining up with TRBD2. With 4 bases clipped from V and 0 bases from J, the junction kept 2 bases outside the gene matches. Germline V gene data show CDR1 as MRHNA and CDR2 as SNTAGT. The CDR3 consists of 15 residues.

The sample holds one count of this clone. The V call is TRBV10-3, the J call TRBJ2-5; D is uncertain. The CDR3 totals 15 residues. Germline CDR1 ENHRY, CDR2 SYGVKD. Trimming removed 4 bases at V and 5 bases at J, with 17 bases between. The CDR3 sequence: CAISGGPERTETQYF. CDR3 in DNA: TGTGCCATCAGTGGTGGGCCCGAGCGTACTGAGACCCAGTACTTC.

V and J are TRBV18 and TRBJ2-7; D gene uncertain. V lost 3 bases to trimming and J lost 2 bases, with 11 bases between them. CDR1 is KGHSH, CDR2 LQKENI, per germline. This CDR3 is built from 14 residues. The CDR3, as DNA: TGTGCCAGCTCACCCGTCGAACAACCCTACGAGCAGTACTTC. Protein: CASSPVEQPYEQYF.

The J gene is TRBJ1-3, the V gene TRBV19, with D uncertain. The CDR3 has 16 residues. CDR1 is LNHDA, CDR2 SQIVND, per germline (reference sequence). The germline V and J ends were trimmed by 6 bases and 0 bases, with 15 bases remaining between them. The CDR3 DNA follows: TGTGCCAGTAGCTCACCGGCGGACCTCTCTGGAAACACCATATATTTT. It translates to CASSSPADLSGNTIYF.

Comments on this clone: Other DNA sequences of this sample code for an identical CDR3. This chain joins TRBV5-1 and TRBJ2-5, with D hard to call. This CDR3 comprises 12 residues. Germline CDR1 SGHRS, CDR2 YFSETQ. Trimming took 0 bases from V and 2 from J, leaving 2 bases between them. The CDR3 DNA is TGCGCCAGCAGCTTGGTACAAGAGACCCAGTACTTC. Translating gives CASSLVQETQYF.

The chain links TRBV7-7 to TRBJ2-1; D assignment may be TRBD1 or TRBD2 (6 bases each). The germline V gene encodes CDR1 SSHAT and CDR2 FNYEAQ (reference sequence). Trimming stripped 5 bases from V and 5 bases from J, with 16 bases between. This CDR3 region has 15 residues. CDR3 region: CASSPLEGGNNEQFF. DNA of the CDR3: TGTGCCAGCAGCCCATTGGAGGGGGGTAACAATGAGCAGTTCTTC.

This clone has just one count. V gene TRBV5-1 combines with J gene TRBJ1-1; D uncertain. V dropped 1 base and J dropped 7 bases, with 11 bases sitting between them. CDR1 and CDR2 (germline): SGHRS, YFSETQ. This CDR3 spans 13 amino acids. The CDR3 sequence is CASSLTPENEAFF. The CDR3 DNA reads as TGCGCCAGCAGCTTGACGCCAGAAAATGAAGCTTTCTTT.

The J gene is TRBJ2-5, the V gene TRBV9, with TRBD2 matching 10 bases. V gave up 3 bases and J gave up 5 bases; unmatched junction bases: 7. CDR1 is SGDLS, CDR2 YYNGEE, per germline. The CDR3 has 15 amino acids. Here the CDR3 DNA reads TGTGCCAGCAGCGCACTAGCGGGGACTTGGGAGACCCAGTACTTC. Its protein product is CASSALAGTWETQYF.

For the CDR3, the DNA is TGTGCTAGTGGTTCGGACAGGGGGATCTCCTACGAGCAGTACTTC. It yields the protein CASGSDRGISYEQYF. The chain recombines TRBV12-5 with TRBJ2-7; 10 bases are shared with TRBD1. Germline V gives CDR1 LGHNT, CDR2 FRNRAP. The CDR3 runs 15 residues. With V trimmed by 4 bases and J by 0 bases, 3 bases remained unmatched. Based on the CDR3 plus reference TRBV12-5 and TRBJ2-7, the full variable domain is DARVTQTPRHKVTEMGQEVTMRCQPILGHNTVFWYRQTMMQGLELLAYFRNRAPLDDSGMPKDRFSAEMPDATLATLKIQPSEPRDSAVYFCASGSDRGISYEQYFGPGTRLTVT.